This TCR beta chain originates from a study of human T cells and chemical hapten exposure. General study findings and limits: Expanded TCRs showed more large CDR3 clusters than pre-sensitization or healthy control sets.

V lost 5 bases to trimming and J lost 2 bases; unmatched junction nucleotides: 7. The CDR3 consists of 17 residues. CDR1 and CDR2 (germline): LNHDA, SQIVND (reference sequence). This clonotype has just a few counts. Its antigen is not identified. From the RACE reads, TCRdb called clonotypes with MiXCR, one entry per CDR3 protein. The table has over 50,000 distinct CDR3 sequences, roughly 9.6% seen once; the top ten hold approximately 1.8%. Sample time point: patch test 1, 2 weeks after DPC sensitization. The treatment here: therapeutic diphenylcyclopropenone sensitization with weekly scalp DPC. Total RNA came from unfractionated whole blood.

This chain links TRBV19 with TRBJ2-1; 12 positions match TRBD2. The TCR originated in a woman in her thirties or forties with alopecia areata. Some clones in this sample may be carry-over from other donors' samples. The material sequenced was whole blood, taken in connection with sensitization to the hapten diphenylcyclopropenone (DPC). Written as DNA, the CDR3 is TGTGCCAGTAGTCTGCGGACTAGCGGGGACACCTACAATGAGCAGTTCTTC. The encoded protein is CASSLRTSGDTYNEQFF.